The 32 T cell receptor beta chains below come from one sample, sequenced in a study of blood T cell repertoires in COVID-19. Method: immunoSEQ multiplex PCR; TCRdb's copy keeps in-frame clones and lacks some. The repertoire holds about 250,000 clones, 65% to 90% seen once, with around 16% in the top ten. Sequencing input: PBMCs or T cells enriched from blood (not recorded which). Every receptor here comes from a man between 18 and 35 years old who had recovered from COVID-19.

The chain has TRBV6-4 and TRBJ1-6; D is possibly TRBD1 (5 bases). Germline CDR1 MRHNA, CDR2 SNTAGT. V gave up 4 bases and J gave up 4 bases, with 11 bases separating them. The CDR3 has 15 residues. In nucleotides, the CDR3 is TGTGCCAGCAGTGTGGAGGGGTCGTATAATTCACCCCTCCACTTT. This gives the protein CASSVEGSYNSPLHF.

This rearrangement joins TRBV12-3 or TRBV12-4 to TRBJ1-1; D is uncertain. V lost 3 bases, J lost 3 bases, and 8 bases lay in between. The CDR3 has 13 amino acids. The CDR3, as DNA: TGTGCCAGCAGTTTCAAATTAGACACTGAAGCTTTCTTT. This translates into CASSFKLDTEAFF.

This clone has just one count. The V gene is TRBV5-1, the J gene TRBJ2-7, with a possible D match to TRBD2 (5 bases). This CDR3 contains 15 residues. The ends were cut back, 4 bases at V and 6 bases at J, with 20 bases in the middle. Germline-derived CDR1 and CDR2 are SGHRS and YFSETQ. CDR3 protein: CASSRALGSIAEQYF. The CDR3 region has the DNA TGCGCCAGCAGCCGCGCCCTGGGGAGTATAGCCGAGCAGTACTTC.

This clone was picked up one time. The CDR3 loop reads CASSLWTGGLGLNTEAFF. Here the CDR3 DNA reads TGTGCCAGCAGCTTATGGACAGGAGGGCTCGGCCTGAACACTGAAGCTTTCTTT. V and J are TRBV11-2 and TRBJ1-1; 7 nucleotides line up with TRBD1. V was pared by 2 bases and J by 0 bases, with 12 bases of the junction left unmatched. The CDR3 totals 18 residues. The V gene's germline CDR1 is SGHAT and CDR2 FQNNGV.

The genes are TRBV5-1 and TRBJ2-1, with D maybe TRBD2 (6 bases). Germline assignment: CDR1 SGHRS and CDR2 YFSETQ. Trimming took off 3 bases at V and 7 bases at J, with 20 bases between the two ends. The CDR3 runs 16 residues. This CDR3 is CASSSERGLTYNEQFF. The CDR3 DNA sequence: TGCGCCAGCAGCTCAGAACGGGGACTGACTTATAATGAGCAGTTCTTC.

Written as DNA, the CDR3 is TGTGCCAGCAGCAATACAGGGGATTTCTACAATGAGCAGTTCTTC. As protein: CASSNTGDFYNEQFF. The rearrangement joins TRBV27 to TRBJ2-1; 7 bases line up with TRBD1. The V and J ends lost 6 bases and 3 bases, in that order; junction bases with no gene match: 8. The germline V gene encodes CDR1 MNHEY and CDR2 SMNVEV (reference sequence). This CDR3 has 15 residues.

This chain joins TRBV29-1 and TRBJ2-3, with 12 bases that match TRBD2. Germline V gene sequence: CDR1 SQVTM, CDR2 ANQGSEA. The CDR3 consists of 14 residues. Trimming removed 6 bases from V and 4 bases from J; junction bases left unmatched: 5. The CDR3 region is CSVPPSGGADTQYF. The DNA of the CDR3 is TGCAGCGTGCCACCTAGCGGGGGGGCAGATACGCAGTATTTT.

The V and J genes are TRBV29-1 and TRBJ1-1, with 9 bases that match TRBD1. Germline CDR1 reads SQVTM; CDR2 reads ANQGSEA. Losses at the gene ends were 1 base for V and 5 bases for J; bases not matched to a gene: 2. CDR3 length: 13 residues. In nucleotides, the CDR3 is TGCAGCGTTGAAGTAGACAGGGGGACTGAAGCTTTCTTT. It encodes CSVEVDRGTEAFF.

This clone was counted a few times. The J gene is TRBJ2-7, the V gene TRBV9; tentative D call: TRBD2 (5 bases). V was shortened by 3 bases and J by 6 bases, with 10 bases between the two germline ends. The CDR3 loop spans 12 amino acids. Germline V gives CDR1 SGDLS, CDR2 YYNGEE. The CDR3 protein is CASSADGIEQYF. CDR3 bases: TGTGCCAGCAGCGCCGACGGGATCGAGCAGTACTTC. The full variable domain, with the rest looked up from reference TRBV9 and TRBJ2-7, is DSGVTQTPKHLITATGQRVTLRCSPRSGDLSVYWYQQSLDQGLQFLIQYYNGEERAKGNILERFSAQQFPDLHSELNLSSLELGDSALYFCASSADGIEQYFGPGTRLTVT.

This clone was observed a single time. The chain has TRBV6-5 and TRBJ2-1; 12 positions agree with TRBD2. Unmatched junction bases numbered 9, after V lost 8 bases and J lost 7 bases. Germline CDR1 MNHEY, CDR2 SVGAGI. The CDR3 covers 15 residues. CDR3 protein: CASGRGTSGGNEQFF. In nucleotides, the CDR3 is TGTGCCAGCGGAAGAGGCACTAGCGGGGGGAATGAGCAGTTCTTC.

This chain's CDR3 is CASSSPSMNTEAFF. In DNA, the CDR3 is TGTGCCAGCAGTTCCCCATCCATGAACACTGAAGCTTTCTTT. V is TRBV28 and J is TRBJ1-1; D uncertain. The CDR3 covers 14 residues. Looked up from germline, CDR1 is MDHEN and CDR2 is SYDVKM. Trimming took off 4 bases at V and 0 bases at J, with 9 bases between the two ends.

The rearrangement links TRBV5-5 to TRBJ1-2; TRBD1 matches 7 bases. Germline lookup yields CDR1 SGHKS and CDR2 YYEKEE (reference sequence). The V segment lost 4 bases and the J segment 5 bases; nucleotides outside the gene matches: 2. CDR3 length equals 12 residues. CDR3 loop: CASSEGAYGYTF. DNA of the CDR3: TGTGCCAGCAGCGAGGGGGCGTATGGCTACACCTTC. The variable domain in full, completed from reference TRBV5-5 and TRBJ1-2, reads DAGVTQSPTHLIKTRGQQVTLRCSPISGHKSVSWYQQVLGQGPQFIFQYYEKEERGRGNFPDRFSARQFPNYSSELNVNALLLGDSALYLCASSEGAYGYTFGSGTRLTVV.

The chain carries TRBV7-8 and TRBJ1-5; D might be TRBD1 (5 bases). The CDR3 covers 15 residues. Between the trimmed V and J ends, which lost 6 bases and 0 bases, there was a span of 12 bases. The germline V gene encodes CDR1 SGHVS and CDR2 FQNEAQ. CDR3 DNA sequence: TGTGCCAGCAGGGAGACAGAGTTTAGCAATCAGCCCCAGCATTTT. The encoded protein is CASRETEFSNQPQHF. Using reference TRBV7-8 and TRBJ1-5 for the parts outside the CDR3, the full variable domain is GAGVSQSPRYKVAKRGQDVALRCDPISGHVSLFWYQQALGQGPEFLTYFQNEAQLDKSGLPSDRFFAERPEGSVSTLKIQRTQQEDSAVYLCASRETEFSNQPQHFGDGTRLSIL.

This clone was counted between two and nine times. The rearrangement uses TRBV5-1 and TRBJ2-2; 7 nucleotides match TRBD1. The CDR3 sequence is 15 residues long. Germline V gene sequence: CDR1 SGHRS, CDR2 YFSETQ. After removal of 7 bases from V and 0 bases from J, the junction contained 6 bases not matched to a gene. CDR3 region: CASGDGTANTGELFF. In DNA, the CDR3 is TGCGCCAGCGGTGACGGGACAGCGAACACCGGGGAGCTGTTTTTT.

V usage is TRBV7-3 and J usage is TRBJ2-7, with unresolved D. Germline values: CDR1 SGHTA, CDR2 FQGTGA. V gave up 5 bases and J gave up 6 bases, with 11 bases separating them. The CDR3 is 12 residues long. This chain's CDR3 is CASSPDGFEQYF. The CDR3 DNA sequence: TGTGCCAGCAGCCCAGACGGGTTCGAGCAGTACTTC.

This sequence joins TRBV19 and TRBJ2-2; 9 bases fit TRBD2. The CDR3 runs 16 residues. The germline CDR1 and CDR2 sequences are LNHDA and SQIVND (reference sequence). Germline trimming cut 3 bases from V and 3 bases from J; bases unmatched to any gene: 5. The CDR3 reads CASSMGAGGYTGELFF. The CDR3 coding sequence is TGTGCCAGTAGTATGGGAGCGGGGGGTTACACCGGGGAGCTGTTTTTT.

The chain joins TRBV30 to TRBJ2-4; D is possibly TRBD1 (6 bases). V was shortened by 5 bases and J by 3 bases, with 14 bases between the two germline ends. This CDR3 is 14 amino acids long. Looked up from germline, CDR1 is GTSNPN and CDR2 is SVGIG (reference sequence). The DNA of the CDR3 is TGTGCCTGGGGCCCACAGGGAGTCAAAAACATTCAGTACTTC. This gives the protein CAWGPQGVKNIQYF.

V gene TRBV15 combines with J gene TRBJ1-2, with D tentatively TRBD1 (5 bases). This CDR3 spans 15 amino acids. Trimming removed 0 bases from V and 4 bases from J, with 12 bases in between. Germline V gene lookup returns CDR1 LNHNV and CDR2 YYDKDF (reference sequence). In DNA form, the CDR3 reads TGTGCCACCAGCAGAGATGTAGGGGCCCCCTATGGCTACACCTTC. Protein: CATSRDVGAPYGYTF.

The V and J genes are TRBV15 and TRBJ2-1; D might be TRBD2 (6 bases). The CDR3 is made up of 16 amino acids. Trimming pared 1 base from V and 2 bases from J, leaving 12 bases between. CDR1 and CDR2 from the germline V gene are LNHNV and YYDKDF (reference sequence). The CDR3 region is CATSRVRLVTYNEQFF. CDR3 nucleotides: TGTGCCACCAGCAGAGTCCGACTAGTTACCTACAATGAGCAGTTCTTC.

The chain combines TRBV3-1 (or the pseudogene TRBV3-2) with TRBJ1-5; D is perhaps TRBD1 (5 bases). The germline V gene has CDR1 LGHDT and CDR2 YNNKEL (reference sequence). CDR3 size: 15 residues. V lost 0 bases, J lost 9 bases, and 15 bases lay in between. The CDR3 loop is CASSQEGGTTAPQHF. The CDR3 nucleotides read TGTGCCAGCAGCCAAGAGGGGGGAACGACGGCGCCCCAGCATTTT.

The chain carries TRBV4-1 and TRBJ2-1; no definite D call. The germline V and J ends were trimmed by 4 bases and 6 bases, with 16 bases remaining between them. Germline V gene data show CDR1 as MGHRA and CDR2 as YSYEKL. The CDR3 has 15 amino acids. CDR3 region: CASSLTLAPGNEQFF. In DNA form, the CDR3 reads TGCGCCAGCAGCCTCACCCTGGCGCCGGGCAATGAGCAGTTCTTC.

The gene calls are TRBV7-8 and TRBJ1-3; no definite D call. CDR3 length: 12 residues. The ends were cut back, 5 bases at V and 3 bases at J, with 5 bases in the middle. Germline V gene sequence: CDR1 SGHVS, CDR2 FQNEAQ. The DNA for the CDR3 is TGTGCCAGCAGCGCCAGTGGAAACACCATATATTTT. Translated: CASSASGNTIYF. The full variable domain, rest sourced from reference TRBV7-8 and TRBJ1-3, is GAGVSQSPRYKVAKRGQDVALRCDPISGHVSLFWYQQALGQGPEFLTYFQNEAQLDKSGLPSDRFFAERPEGSVSTLKIQRTQQEDSAVYLCASSASGNTIYFGEGSWLTVV.

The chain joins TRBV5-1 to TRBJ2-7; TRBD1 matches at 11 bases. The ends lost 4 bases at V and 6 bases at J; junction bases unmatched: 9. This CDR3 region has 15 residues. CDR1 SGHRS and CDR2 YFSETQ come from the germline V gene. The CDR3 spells CASSLDGQGAVEQYF. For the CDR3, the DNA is TGCGCCAGCAGCCTGGACGGACAGGGGGCGGTCGAGCAGTACTTC.

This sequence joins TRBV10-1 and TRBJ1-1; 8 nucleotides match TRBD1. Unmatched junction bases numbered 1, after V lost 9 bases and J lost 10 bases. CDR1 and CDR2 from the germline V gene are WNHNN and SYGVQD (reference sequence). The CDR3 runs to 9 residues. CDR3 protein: CARGQGAFF. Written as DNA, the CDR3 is TGCGCCAGAGGACAGGGAGCTTTCTTT.

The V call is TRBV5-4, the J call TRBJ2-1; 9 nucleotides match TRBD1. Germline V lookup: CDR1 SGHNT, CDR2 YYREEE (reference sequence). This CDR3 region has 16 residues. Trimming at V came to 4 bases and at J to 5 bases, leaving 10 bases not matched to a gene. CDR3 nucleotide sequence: TGTGCCAGCAGCCGTTTGGGACAGGGTGTGGACAATGAGCAGTTCTTC. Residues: CASSRLGQGVDNEQFF.

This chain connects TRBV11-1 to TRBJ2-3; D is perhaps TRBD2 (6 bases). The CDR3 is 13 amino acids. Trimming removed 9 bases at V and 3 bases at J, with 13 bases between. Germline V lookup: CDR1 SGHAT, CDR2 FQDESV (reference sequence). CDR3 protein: CASCGETTDTQYF. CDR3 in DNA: TGTGCCAGTTGCGGGGAGACAACAGATACGCAGTATTTT.

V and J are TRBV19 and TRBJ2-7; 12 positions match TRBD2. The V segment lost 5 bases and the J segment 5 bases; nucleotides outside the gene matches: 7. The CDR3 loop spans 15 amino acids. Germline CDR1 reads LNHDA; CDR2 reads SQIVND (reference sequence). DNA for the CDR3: TGTGCCAGTAGTTTTCTAGCGGGAGGGCCGAACGAGCAGTACTTC. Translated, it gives CASSFLAGGPNEQYF.

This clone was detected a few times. CDR3 in amino acids: CASSLLGAGTDTQYF. The CDR3 DNA follows: TGTGCCAGCAGTTTGTTGGGGGCTGGCACAGATACGCAGTATTTT. V is TRBV28 and J is TRBJ2-3, with D maybe TRBD1 (6 bases). Trimming pared 3 bases from V and 1 base from J, leaving 11 bases between. The CDR3 spans 15 residues. Germline V gene data show CDR1 as MDHEN and CDR2 as SYDVKM.

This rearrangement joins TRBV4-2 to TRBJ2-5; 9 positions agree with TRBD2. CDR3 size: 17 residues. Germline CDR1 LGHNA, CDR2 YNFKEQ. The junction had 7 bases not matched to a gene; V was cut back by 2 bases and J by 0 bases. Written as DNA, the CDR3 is TGTGCCAGCAGCCAAAAGAGACTAGCGGAAGACCAAGAGACCCAGTACTTC. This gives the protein CASSQKRLAEDQETQYF.

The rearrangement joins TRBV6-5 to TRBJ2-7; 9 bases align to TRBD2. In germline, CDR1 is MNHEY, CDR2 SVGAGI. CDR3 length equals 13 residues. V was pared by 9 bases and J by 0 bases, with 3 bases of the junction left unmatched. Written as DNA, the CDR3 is TGTGCCAGTAGACTAGCGGACTCCTACGAGCAGTACTTC. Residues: CASRLADSYEQYF.

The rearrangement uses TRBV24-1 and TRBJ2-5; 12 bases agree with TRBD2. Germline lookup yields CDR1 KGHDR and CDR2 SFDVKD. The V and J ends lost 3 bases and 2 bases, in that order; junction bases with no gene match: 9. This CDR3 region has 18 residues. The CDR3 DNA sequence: TGTGCCACCAGTGATCCCCTGACTAGCGGGAGAAAACAAGAGACCCAGTACTTC. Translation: CATSDPLTSGRKQETQYF.

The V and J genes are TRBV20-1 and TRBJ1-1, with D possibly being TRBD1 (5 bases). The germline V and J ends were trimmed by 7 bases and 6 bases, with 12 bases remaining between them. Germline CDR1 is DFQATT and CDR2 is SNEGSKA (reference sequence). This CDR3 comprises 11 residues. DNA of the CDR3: TGCAGTGGGGGCAAGCCCCCTGAAGCTTTCTTT. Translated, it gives CSGGKPPEAFF.